The next 3 T cell receptor beta chains were all read from a single sample in a study of T cell repertoires in cytomegalovirus infection. TCRdb independently ran MiXCR on the reads; one entry per CDR3 protein. The sample holds fewer than 350,000 distinct CDR3 sequences, 29% seen once. These receptors are not linked to any known antigen. The input for sequencing was cultured PBMCs, taken from culture after CMV antigen stimulation. Receptors originate from a human donor in good health (CMV status not recorded). Some clones in this sample may be carry-over from other donors' samples.

This clonotype was seen only a few times. The chain employs TRBV11-2 and TRBJ2-2, with 10 bases that match TRBD2. J gave up 6 bases and V 5 bases, and 15 bases lay outside the gene matches. The CDR3 runs to 18 residues. Germline CDR1 SGHAT, CDR2 FQNNGV. The CDR3 nucleotides read TGTGCCAGCAGCGCCCTTCCTAGCGGGAGAGTAGAGGCCGGGGAGCTGTTTTTT. This sequence encodes CASSALPSGRVEAGELFF.

This clonotype was seen only a few times. The genes are TRBV7-8 and TRBJ1-3; D is uncertain. The CDR3 totals 14 residues. Deletions cut 3 bases from V and 2 bases from J, with 8 bases between. The germline CDR1 and CDR2 sequences are SGHVS and FQNEAQ. The chain's CDR3 is CASSLAETGNTIYF. CDR3 DNA sequence: TGTGCCAGCAGCTTGGCCGAAACTGGAAACACCATATATTTT. The variable domain in full, with the rest retrieved from reference TRBV7-8 and TRBJ1-3, is GAGVSQSPRYKVAKRGQDVALRCDPISGHVSLFWYQQALGQGPEFLTYFQNEAQLDKSGLPSDRFFAERPEGSVSTLKIQRTQQEDSAVYLCASSLAETGNTIYFGEGSWLTVV.

Here the CDR3 DNA reads TGTGCCAGCAGTGATAGCGGGGGGGCCGGAGAGACCCAGTACTTC. Its protein is CASSDSGGAGETQYF. The chain employs TRBV6-1 and TRBJ2-5; the match to TRBD2 covers 11 bases. V was clipped by 3 bases and J by 4 bases; unmatched bases: 4. Looked up from germline, CDR1 is MNHNS and CDR2 is SASEGT. The CDR3 extends over 15 amino acids.